The 3 T cell receptor beta chains reported below all come from one sample, sequenced in a study of cytomegalovirus exposure and HLA in healthy donors. Use of 60 Vbeta and 13 Jbeta primers characterized the PCR. Some clones are missing from TCRdb's copy, which holds only in-frame ones; the method was immunoSEQ multiplex PCR. The table lists about 120,000 clones, under 85% of them singletons. Sequenced material: PBMCs. These receptor sequences come from a man younger than 35 in good health and CMV-seropositive.

V is TRBV27 and J is TRBJ2-7; 7 bases line up with TRBD1. CDR1 is MNHEY, CDR2 SMNVEV, per germline (reference sequence). With V trimmed by 3 bases and J by 3 bases, 5 bases remained unmatched. The CDR3 extends over 14 amino acids. The CDR3 sequence: CASSFEPGGYEQYF. The DNA for the CDR3 is TGTGCCAGCAGTTTTGAACCAGGGGGCTACGAGCAGTACTTC.

The genes are TRBV14 and TRBJ2-7; D not certain. From germline, CDR1 is SGHDN and CDR2 FVKESK. This CDR3 spans 14 amino acids. V was shortened by 3 bases and J by 3 bases, with 12 bases between the two germline ends. Here the CDR3 DNA reads TGTGCCAGCAGCCATGCATACCGGGTCTACGAGCAGTACTTC. Translating it yields CASSHAYRVYEQYF.

CDR3 sequence (DNA): TGTGCCTGGACAGGGTCTCTCAATGAGCAGTTCTTC. Its protein product is CAWTGSLNEQFF. The genes are TRBV30 and TRBJ2-1; tentative D call: TRBD1 (5 bases). The CDR3 runs to 12 residues. V was clipped by 4 bases and J by 6 bases, with 10 bases between them. The germline V gene has CDR1 GTSNPN and CDR2 SVGIG (reference sequence). Using reference TRBV30 and TRBJ2-1 for the parts outside the CDR3, the full variable domain is SQTIHQWPATLVQPVGSPLSLECTVEGTSNPNLYWYRQAAGRGLQLLFYSVGIGQISSEVPQNLSASRPQDRQFILSSKKLLLSDSGFYLCAWTGSLNEQFFGPGTRLTVL.